This T cell receptor (beta chain) was sequenced in a study of cytomegalovirus exposure and HLA in healthy donors. Study-level findings and limits: Most of the TCR beta V segments (in an earlier analysis) were productive either about 87% or about 30% of the time. A later analysis showed TCR association rates differing by HLA locus, peaking at DRB1 and lowest at HLA-C. The records held CMV serostatus as the only immune exposure information.

The CDR3 has 16 residues. After removal of 0 bases from V and 0 bases from J, the junction contained 3 bases not matched to a gene. The germline V gene has CDR1 MNHNY and CDR2 SVGAGI (reference sequence). As to this clone: Its target is not known.

Primers: 60 Vbeta forward and 13 Jbeta reverse. Sequencing was performed with immunoSEQ multiplex PCR; in TCRdb, only in-frame clones are kept and a portion is missing. There are roughly 200,000 clones in the sample; around four fifths occur only once, and less than 3.5% lies in the top ten. Sequencing was performed on PBMCs. The clonotype originates from a woman aged 35 to 49 in good health and CMV-seronegative. This sequence joins TRBV6-6 and TRBJ2-7; 9 bases line up with TRBD2. The CDR3 DNA reads TGTGCCAGCAGTTACTCGGCTAGCGGGACCTCCTACGAGCAGTACTTC. It translates to CASSYSASGTSYEQYF.